The clone carrying this T cell receptor beta chain was seen only once. Amplification of TCR alpha and beta CDR3 regions from RNA used iRepertoire nested multiplex PCR. Each CDR3 protein is one row after TCRdb ran MiXCR on the multiplex PCR reads. The repertoire holds tens of thousands of distinct CDR3 sequences, with 20% to 25% as singletons. These data come from a study of glioma-infiltrating T cells. Per germline, CDR1 DFQATT and CDR2 SNEGSKA (reference sequence). V was pared by 6 bases and J by 5 bases, with 10 bases of the junction left unmatched. CDR3 length: 14 amino acids. Sequencing input: glioma tissue, nonneoplastic brain tissue, or PBMCs (not recorded which). This chain connects TRBV20-1 to TRBJ2-7; 10 bases are a match to TRBD2. The sequence was obtained from a human donor with low-grade glioma or glioblastoma, undergoing nonglioma brain surgery, or in good health (not recorded which). The CDR3 spells CSARLAGHRDEQYF. CDR3 bases: TGCAGTGCGAGACTAGCGGGCCATAGGGACGAGCAGTACTTC.